A selection of T cell receptor beta chains follows, all from one sample in a study of blood T cell repertoires in COVID-19. The assay was immunoSEQ multiplex PCR, and TCRdb's table has in-frame clones only and misses some. The sample holds about 410,000 clones, roughly 86% seen once. Sequencing was done on a sample of PBMCs or T cells enriched from blood (not recorded which). The receptors were sampled from a woman aged 25 to 45 who had recovered from COVID-19. CDR3s include the opening cysteine and the closing phenylalanine or tryptophan. Fields, in order: CDR3 DNA, CDR3 protein, V gene, D gene, J gene, clone size. D genes are given only for firm matches. Not all rows give a size; the values are once, few, many and, for expanded clones, a class.

TGCAGTGCTAGTAGTGTCCGGGAGCCCGGAAACATTCAGTACTTC | CSASSVREPGNIQYF | TRBV20-1 | NA | TRBJ2-4 | NA
TGTGCCAGCAGCTTAAGGGGGAGGGTGGAACACACTGAAGCTTTCTTT | CASSLRGRVEHTEAFF | TRBV7-2 | NA | TRBJ1-1 | NA
TGCGCCAGCAGCTTGGAACCCGGAGATACGCAGTATTTT | CASSLEPGDTQYF | TRBV5-1 | NA | TRBJ2-3 | NA
TGTGCCATCAGAGGACAGGGGGGAAGGAACACCGGGGAGCTGTTTTTT | CAIRGQGGRNTGELFF | TRBV10-3 | TRBD1 | TRBJ2-2 | NA
TGTGCCACCCGGCAACAGGGCGGTCAGCCCCAGCATTTT | CATRQQGGQPQHF | TRBV2 | NA | TRBJ1-5 | NA
TGTGCCAGCAGTTATCCAGGGGGCAATGAGCAGTTCTTC | CASSYPGGNEQFF | TRBV7-9 | TRBD1 | TRBJ2-1 | NA
TGTGCCAGCAGCCGAGGACAGGGCGAAGCTTTCTTT | CASSRGQGEAFF | TRBV7-3 | TRBD1 | TRBJ1-1 | NA
TGTGCCAGCAGAGACAGGGTCTCCTACGAGCAGTACTTC | CASRDRVSYEQYF | TRBV28 | TRBD1 | TRBJ2-7 | once
TGTGCCAGCAGCTTAGGCCAGGGGAACGAGCAGTACTTC | CASSLGQGNEQYF | TRBV7-8 | NA | TRBJ2-7 | NA
TGTGCCAGTAGACGACAGGGGGCACTGGAGCAGTTCTTC | CASRRQGALEQFF | TRBV19 | TRBD1 | TRBJ2-1 | NA
TGTGCCAGCAGTTACTCGCCGGGAGGGAACGCTGAAGCTTTCTTT | CASSYSPGGNAEAFF | TRBV6-5 | NA | TRBJ1-1 | NA
TGTGCCAGCAGTGTCGAGATAAACACCGGGGAGCTGTTTTTT | CASSVEINTGELFF | TRBV2 | NA | TRBJ2-2 | NA
TGTGCCAGCAGTTTGTGGGACAGGCCCTACGAGCAGTACTTC | CASSLWDRPYEQYF | TRBV27 | TRBD1 | TRBJ2-7 | NA
TGTGCCAGTAGTACCGGGACAGGGGACTCAACTAATGAAAAACTGTTTTTT | CASSTGTGDSTNEKLFF | TRBV19 | TRBD1 | TRBJ1-4 | NA
TGTGCCAGCTTGCGGGACGCGGCTAACTATGGCTACACCTTC | CASLRDAANYGYTF | TRBV18 | NA | TRBJ1-2 | NA
TGTGCCAGCAGCCAAGATCTTCCTAACCTTTACCCTTACAATGAGCAGTTCTTC | CASSQDLPNLYPYNEQFF | TRBV14 | NA | TRBJ2-1 | NA
TGTGCCAGCAGTCCACGGGACAGGGGACCTTATGGCTACACCTTC | CASSPRDRGPYGYTF | TRBV28 | TRBD1 | TRBJ1-2 | NA
TGTGCCAGCAGCCCGGGCCCGGGGTCCGCAGATACGCAGTATTTT | CASSPGPGSADTQYF | TRBV6-5 | NA | TRBJ2-3 | NA
TGTGCCAGCAGTTTTCGCCCCGCAGGGGGTGAAGCTTTCTTT | CASSFRPAGGEAFF | TRBV27 | TRBD1 | TRBJ1-1 | NA
TGTGCCAGCAGTGAAGGCGTCAGGCCCCCTCTCAATCAGCCCCAGCATTTT | CASSEGVRPPLNQPQHF | TRBV6-1 | NA | TRBJ1-5 | NA
TGTGCCAGCATAGGCTCAGGGTGGGCAACCGGGGAGCTGTTTTTT | CASIGSGWATGELFF | TRBV14 | NA | TRBJ2-2 | once
TGTGCCAGCCGGGGCAGGGGGACCGATACGCAGTATTTT | CASRGRGTDTQYF | TRBV21-1 | NA | TRBJ2-3 | NA
TGTGCCAGCAGCTTGGGCCAGCGAGGCAACACTGAAGCTTTCTTT | CASSLGQRGNTEAFF | TRBV5-4 | NA | TRBJ1-1 | NA
TGTGCCAGCTCACCGAGGGGGGGGAAAGAGACCCAGTACTTC | CASSPRGGKETQYF | TRBV18 | NA | TRBJ2-5 | NA
TGTGCCAGAAGCTTAGACCGGGACATAAAAGCTTTCTTT | CARSLDRDIKAFF | TRBV5-3 | NA | TRBJ1-1 | NA
TGTGCCAGCTCACCGGACAGAATGAACACTGAAGCTTTCTTT | CASSPDRMNTEAFF | TRBV18 | NA | TRBJ1-1 | NA
TGTGCCTGGAGTTACGGCCGGACAGCCTACGAGCAGTACTTC | CAWSYGRTAYEQYF | TRBV30 | NA | TRBJ2-7 | NA
TGTGCCAGCAGCCAAGAGTTAGCGGGGGGGCTCGTCACCGGGGAGCTGTTTTTT | CASSQELAGGLVTGELFF | TRBV3-1/TRBV3-2 | TRBD2 | TRBJ2-2 | NA
TGTGCCAGCAGTTTTCTAGGACAGATAAATCAGCCCCAGCATTTT | CASSFLGQINQPQHF | TRBV28 | NA | TRBJ1-5 | NA
TGTGCCAGCAGTTACTCTCCGGGACAGGACACCTACGAGCAGTACTTC | CASSYSPGQDTYEQYF | TRBV6-5 | TRBD1 | TRBJ2-7 | NA
TGTGCCAGCAGCCCCAGGGCCAGACAGGTGAACACTGAAGCTTTCTTT | CASSPRARQVNTEAFF | TRBV11-3 | NA | TRBJ1-1 | NA
TGTGCCAGCAGTTTTTTCCTAGCGGGATTAGAAATGGAGACCCAGTACTTC | CASSFFLAGLEMETQYF | TRBV28 | TRBD2 | TRBJ2-5 | NA
TGTGCCAGCAGTTTCTCCGGGAACACTGAAGCTTTCTTT | CASSFSGNTEAFF | TRBV12-3/TRBV12-4 | NA | TRBJ1-1 | NA
TGTGCCAGCTCTAAGGTTGTAACGGGGAGTAGCAATCAGCCCCAGCATTTT | CASSKVVTGSSNQPQHF | TRBV18 | NA | TRBJ1-5 | NA
TGCGCCAGCAGCCCCGGGACAATAGGAGAGACCCAGTACTTC | CASSPGTIGETQYF | TRBV5-1 | NA | TRBJ2-5 | once
TGTGCCAGCAGCGTACTTCTAGGACAGGGATTTTACTATGGCTACACCTTC | CASSVLLGQGFYYGYTF | TRBV5-4 | TRBD1 | TRBJ1-2 | NA
TGTGCCAGCAGCTACCTCTCTTCAGGTCCCACTGAAGCTTTCTTT | CASSYLSSGPTEAFF | TRBV9 | NA | TRBJ1-1 | NA
TGTGCCAGCAGCTTAAGGGGAAAACAGGGGTCGAACACTGAAGCTTTCTTT | CASSLRGKQGSNTEAFF | TRBV7-8 | TRBD1 | TRBJ1-1 | few
TGTGCCAGCAGTTTATCCGCCGCGACAGGGGTTAGTAATCAGCCCCAGCATTTT | CASSLSAATGVSNQPQHF | TRBV27 | TRBD1 | TRBJ1-5 | NA
TGTGCCAGTTATGGACAGAGCCTCTCGAGCTATGGCTACACCTTC | CASYGQSLSSYGYTF | TRBV19 | NA | TRBJ1-2 | NA
TGTGCCAGCAGCTTGGTCGGACAGGCCGTCAGATTGCTGTTTTTT | CASSLVGQAVRLLFF | TRBV5-4 | TRBD1 | TRBJ1-4 | NA
TGTGCCAGTTCCACGGGGATCTACGAGCAGTACTTC | CASSTGIYEQYF | TRBV19 | NA | TRBJ2-7 | NA
TGTGCTAGTGTCCGGGGATTGGGCACCGGGGAGCTGTTTTTT | CASVRGLGTGELFF | TRBV12-5 | NA | TRBJ2-2 | NA
TGTGCCAGCTCACCACTAACCCGAACAGGCCTCAACTACGAGCAGTACTTC | CASSPLTRTGLNYEQYF | TRBV18 | NA | TRBJ2-7 | once
TGTGCCAGTAGTATAGAAGCGGGGCTCTACGAGCAGTACTTC | CASSIEAGLYEQYF | TRBV19 | TRBD2 | TRBJ2-7 | NA
TGTGCCAGCAGTGACGTAGCGGGAGGGCCCCGCTCCTACAATGAGCAGTTCTTC | CASSDVAGGPRSYNEQFF | TRBV2 | TRBD2 | TRBJ2-1 | NA
TGTGCCAGCAGCTTGAGAGGGGGCGGTCAGCCCCAGCATTTT | CASSLRGGGQPQHF | TRBV5-4 | TRBD1 | TRBJ1-5 | NA
TGTGCCAGCAGTGAAATCTCCGGACAGGTTTATGGCTACACCTTC | CASSEISGQVYGYTF | TRBV25-1 | TRBD1 | TRBJ1-2 | NA
TGTGCCACCAGTGACCGACAGGGGGTGAGCACAGATACGCAGTATTTT | CATSDRQGVSTDTQYF | TRBV24-1 | TRBD1 | TRBJ2-3 | NA
TGTGCCAGCAGTTTTCCGCTAGCGGGAGCCGGAGAGACCCAGTACTTC | CASSFPLAGAGETQYF | TRBV28 | TRBD2 | TRBJ2-5 | NA
TGTGCCAGCAGCGCGACAGGGAACACCGGGGAGCTGTTTTTT | CASSATGNTGELFF | TRBV9 | NA | TRBJ2-2 | NA
TGTGCCAGCAGCCAAGGGGGACAGGGTAGATGGTCTGAAGCTTTCTTT | CASSQGGQGRWSEAFF | TRBV4-2 | TRBD1 | TRBJ1-1 | NA
TGCGCCAGCAGCCCACCCGCCTTGGGGGGTAATGAAAAACTGTTTTTT | CASSPPALGGNEKLFF | TRBV5-1 | NA | TRBJ1-4 | NA
TGTGCCAGCAGCTTAGGACAGGGAGGTCCGACAGATACGCAGTATTTT | CASSLGQGGPTDTQYF | TRBV7-6 | NA | TRBJ2-3 | NA
TGCGCCAGCAGCTTGGGAGAGGGCCTCGACAATGAGCAGTTCTTC | CASSLGEGLDNEQFF | TRBV5-1 | NA | TRBJ2-1 | NA
TGTGCCAGCAGCCTGGGACAGGGGATCGATGAGCAGTTCTTC | CASSLGQGIDEQFF | TRBV5-5 | TRBD1 | TRBJ2-1 | NA
TGTGCCTGGAGCGGGATCCAGACTGATAAACGCACAGATACGCAGTATTTT | CAWSGIQTDKRTDTQYF | TRBV30 | NA | TRBJ2-3 | NA
TGTGCCAGCAGTTTGTCAGGGCGGACTGAAGCTTTCTTT | CASSLSGRTEAFF | TRBV12-3/TRBV12-4 | NA | TRBJ1-1 | NA
TGTGCCAGCAACGGGAACCATGGCTACACCTTC | CASNGNHGYTF | TRBV2 | NA | TRBJ1-2 | NA